These 7 T cell receptor beta chains were all obtained from the same sample, sequenced in a study of cytomegalovirus exposure and HLA in healthy donors. The PCR had 60 Vbeta and 13 Jbeta primers. Profiled with immunoSEQ multiplex PCR; TCRdb holds only in-frame clones, not every one. The sample includes around 100,000 clones, 50% to 75% of them seen just once. The sample was PBMCs. The receptors come from a man aged 25 to 45 in good health and CMV-seronegative.

CDR3 sequence reads: CASSRTEYNEQFF. CDR3 bases: TGTGCCAGCAGCCGGACTGAGTACAATGAGCAGTTCTTC. The chain uses TRBV11-3 and TRBJ2-1; TRBD2 might be the D (5 bases). The V end was cut by 5 bases, the J end by 4 bases, with 9 bases between. Germline CDR1 reads SGHNT; CDR2 reads YENEEA. CDR3 size: 13 residues.

This clone was found once. V and J are TRBV4-1 and TRBJ2-1; maybe TRBD1 (6 bases). Trimming took 3 bases from V and 6 from J, leaving 12 bases between them. The CDR3 sequence is 14 residues long. Germline V gene sequence: CDR1 MGHRA, CDR2 YSYEKL. The DNA of the CDR3 is TGCGCCAGCAGCCAGGTGACAGGCTCCAATGAGCAGTTCTTC. It yields the protein CASSQVTGSNEQFF.

This rearrangement joins TRBV5-1 to TRBJ2-3; D possibly corresponds to TRBD2 (6 bases). Trimming removed 1 base from V and 2 bases from J, with 17 bases in between. This CDR3 region has 17 residues. Germline-derived CDR1 and CDR2 are SGHRS and YFSETQ. The CDR3 spells CASSLRDSRVNTDTQYF. DNA of the CDR3: TGCGCCAGCAGCTTGCGGGACTCCAGGGTGAACACAGATACGCAGTATTTT.

V is TRBV6-1 and J is TRBJ2-7; perhaps TRBD2 as D (6 bases). The CDR3 runs 14 residues. V was cut by 8 bases and J by 0 bases, with 14 bases left in between. The germline V gene encodes CDR1 MNHNS and CDR2 SASEGT. CDR3: CASLKGRSSYEQYF. DNA for the CDR3: TGTGCCAGCCTCAAAGGGAGGAGCTCCTACGAGCAGTACTTC.

The V gene is TRBV19, the J gene TRBJ1-1; 8 bases are shared with TRBD1. Losses at the gene ends were 3 bases for V and 3 bases for J; bases not matched to a gene: 9. This CDR3 is built from 16 residues. Germline V CDR1 and CDR2: LNHDA, SQIVND (reference sequence). The CDR3 sequence is CASSMWTGMRDTEAFF. The CDR3 DNA sequence: TGTGCCAGTAGTATGTGGACAGGGATGAGAGACACTGAAGCTTTCTTT.

The V gene is TRBV18, the J gene TRBJ2-1; 11 bases line up with TRBD2. Germline values: CDR1 KGHSH, CDR2 LQKENI. The CDR3 covers 16 residues. With 2 bases clipped from V and 7 bases from J, the junction kept 7 bases outside the gene matches. CDR3 DNA: TGTGCCAGCTCACCAACGGGACTAGCGGCCCTGAATGAGCAGTTCTTC. Residues: CASSPTGLAALNEQFF.

The rearrangement links TRBV4-3 to TRBJ2-7; TRBD1 matches at 7 bases. The junction had 7 bases not matched to a gene; V was cut back by 5 bases and J by 3 bases. Germline lookup yields CDR1 LGHNA and CDR2 YSLEER. The CDR3 is made up of 14 amino acids. CDR3: CASSEGTESYEQYF. CDR3 sequence (DNA): TGCGCCAGCAGCGAAGGGACAGAAAGCTACGAGCAGTACTTC.